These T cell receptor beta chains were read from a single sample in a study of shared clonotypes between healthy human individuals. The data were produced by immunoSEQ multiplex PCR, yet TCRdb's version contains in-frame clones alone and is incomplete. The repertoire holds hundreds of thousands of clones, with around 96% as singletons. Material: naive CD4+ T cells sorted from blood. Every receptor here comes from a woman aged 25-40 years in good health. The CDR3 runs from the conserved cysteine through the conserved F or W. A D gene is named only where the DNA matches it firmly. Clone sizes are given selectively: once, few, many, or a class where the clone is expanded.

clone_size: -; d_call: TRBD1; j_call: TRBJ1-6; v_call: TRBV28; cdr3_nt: TGTGCCAGCAGTTTAGACAGGGGAAATTCACCCCTCCACTTT; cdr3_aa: CASSLDRGNSPLHF
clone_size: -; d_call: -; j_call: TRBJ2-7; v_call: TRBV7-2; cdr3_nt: TGTGCCAGCAGCTTGTTCCGGGGTATCGACGAGCAGTACTTC; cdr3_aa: CASSLFRGIDEQYF
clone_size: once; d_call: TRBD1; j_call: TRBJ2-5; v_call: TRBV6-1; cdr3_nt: TGTGCCAGCAGGACGGGACAGTTCCAAGAGACCCAGTACTTC; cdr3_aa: CASRTGQFQETQYF
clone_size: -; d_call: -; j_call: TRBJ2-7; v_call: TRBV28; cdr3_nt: TGTGCCAGCAGGCTGACGGACAGGGAGGGCGAGCAGTACTTC; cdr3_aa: CASRLTDREGEQYF
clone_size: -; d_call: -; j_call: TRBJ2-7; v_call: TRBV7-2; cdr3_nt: TGTGCCAGCAGAAAAACAGGGTTCGTCTACGAGCAGTACTTC; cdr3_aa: CASRKTGFVYEQYF
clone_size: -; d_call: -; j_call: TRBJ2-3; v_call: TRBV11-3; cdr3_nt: TGTGCCAGCAGCTTAGCAGGGGGGACAGATACGCAGTATTTT; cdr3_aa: CASSLAGGTDTQYF
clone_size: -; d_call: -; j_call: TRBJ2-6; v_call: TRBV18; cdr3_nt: TGTGCCAGCTCACCACCGACTGGGGCCAACGTCCTGACTTTC; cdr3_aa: CASSPPTGANVLTF
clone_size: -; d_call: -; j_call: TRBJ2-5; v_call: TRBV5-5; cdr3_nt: TGTGCCAGCAGGACTACAGGATTAATCCAAGAGACCCAGTACTTC; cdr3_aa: CASRTTGLIQETQYF
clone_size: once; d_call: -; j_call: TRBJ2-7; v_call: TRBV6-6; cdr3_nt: TGTGCCAGCAGTTTGGGCGGCGAGCAGTACTTC; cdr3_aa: CASSLGGEQYF
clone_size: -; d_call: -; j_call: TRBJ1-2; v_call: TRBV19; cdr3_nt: TGTGCCAGTAGTATAGCCAGGGGCTCGGAATCGGACTATGGCTACACCTTC; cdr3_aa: CASSIARGSESDYGYTF
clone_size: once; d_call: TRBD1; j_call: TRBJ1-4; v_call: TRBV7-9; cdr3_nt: TGTGCCAGCAGCTCGACAGGGGTTAATGAAAAACTGTTTTTT; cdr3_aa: CASSSTGVNEKLFF
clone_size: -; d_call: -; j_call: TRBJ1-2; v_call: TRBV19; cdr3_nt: TGTGCCAGTAGTATTGCTCCCTCTCGGGGCTACACCTTC; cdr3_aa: CASSIAPSRGYTF
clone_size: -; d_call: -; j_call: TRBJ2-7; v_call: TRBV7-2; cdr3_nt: TGTGCCAGCAGCTCTAGACTCCTTTACGAGCAGTACTTC; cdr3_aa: CASSSRLLYEQYF
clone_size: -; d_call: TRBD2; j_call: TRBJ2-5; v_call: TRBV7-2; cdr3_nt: TGTGCCAGCAGCCAAAAGCGGGGCCAAGAGACCCAGTACTTC; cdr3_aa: CASSQKRGQETQYF
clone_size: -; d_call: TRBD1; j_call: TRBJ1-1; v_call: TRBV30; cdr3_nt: TGTGCCTGGAGTGCTATTCGACAGGGTCTGTGGACTGAAGCTTTCTTT; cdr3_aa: CAWSAIRQGLWTEAFF
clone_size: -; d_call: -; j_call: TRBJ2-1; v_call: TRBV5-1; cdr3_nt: TGCGCCTCCAGGGGCGGCTCCTACAATGAGCAGTTCTTC; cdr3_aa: CASRGGSYNEQFF
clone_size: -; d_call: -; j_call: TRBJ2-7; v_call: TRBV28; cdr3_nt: TGTGCCAGCAGTTGGCGGCAGCTCTACGAGCAGTACTTC; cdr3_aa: CASSWRQLYEQYF
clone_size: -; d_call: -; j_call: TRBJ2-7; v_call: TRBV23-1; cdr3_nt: TGCGCCAGCAGTCAATCGGCTGGGTCCCAAATTAACTCCTACGAGCAGTACTTC; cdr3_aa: CASSQSAGSQINSYEQYF
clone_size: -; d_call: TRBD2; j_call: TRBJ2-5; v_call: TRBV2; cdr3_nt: TGTGCCAGCAGTGTTAAGGCTAGCGGTGAAGAGACCCAGTACTTC; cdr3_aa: CASSVKASGEETQYF
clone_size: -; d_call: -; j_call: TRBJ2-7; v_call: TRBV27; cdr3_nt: TGTGCCAGCATGTGGACCGGTACCTCCTACGAGCAGTACTTC; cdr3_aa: CASMWTGTSYEQYF
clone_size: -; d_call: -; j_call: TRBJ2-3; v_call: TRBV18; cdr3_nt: TGTGCCAGCGCCCTCGCCGGCGGAGGCACAGATACGCAGTATTTT; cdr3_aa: CASALAGGGTDTQYF
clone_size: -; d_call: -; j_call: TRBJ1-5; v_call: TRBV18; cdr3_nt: TGTGCCAGCTCACCCCCTTCCGGGACCGGTCAGCCCCAGCATTTT; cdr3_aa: CASSPPSGTGQPQHF
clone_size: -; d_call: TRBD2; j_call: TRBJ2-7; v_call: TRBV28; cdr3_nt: TGTGCCAGCACTAGCGGCTACGAGCAGTACTTC; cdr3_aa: CASTSGYEQYF
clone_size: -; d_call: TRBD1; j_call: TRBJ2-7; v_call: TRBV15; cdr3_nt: TGTGCCACCAGCAGAGACACAGGGGGGCGAATCTACGAGCAGTACTTC; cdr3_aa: CATSRDTGGRIYEQYF
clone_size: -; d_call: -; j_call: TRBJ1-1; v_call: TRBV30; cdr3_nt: TGTGCCTGGAGGGGGCTGGCCGAAGCTTTCTTT; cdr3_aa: CAWRGLAEAFF